What follows are 18 T cell receptor beta chains derived from one specimen sequenced in a study of blood T cell repertoires in COVID-19. Data came from immunoSEQ multiplex PCR; TCRdb stores just in-frame clones and leaves some out. The repertoire includes roughly 73,000 clones, 70% to 90% of them detected once, and roughly 3% sits in the top ten. The source material was peripheral blood. The source is a man aged 65 to 79 with active or convalescent COVID-19.

The chain carries TRBV9 and TRBJ1-2, with 9 bases lining up with TRBD1. V gave up 3 bases and J gave up 4 bases; unmatched junction bases: 7. CDR3 length: 15 amino acids. The germline gives CDR1 SGDLS, CDR2 YYNGEE. This CDR3 reads CASSAGGTGIYGYTF. The CDR3 region has the DNA TGTGCCAGCAGCGCCGGGGGGACAGGGATCTATGGCTACACCTTC. The full variable domain, in which reference TRBV9 and TRBJ1-2 provide the parts outside the CDR3, is DSGVTQTPKHLITATGQRVTLRCSPRSGDLSVYWYQQSLDQGLQFLIQYYNGEERAKGNILERFSAQQFPDLHSELNLSSLELGDSALYFCASSAGGTGIYGYTFGSGTRLTVV.

The rearrangement uses TRBV28 and TRBJ1-5; 9 bases match TRBD1. In germline, CDR1 is MDHEN, CDR2 SYDVKM. The length of the CDR3 is 15 residues. V gave up 5 bases and J gave up 7 bases; unmatched junction bases: 9. CDR3 loop: CASSTPGQGGQPQHF. DNA of the CDR3: TGTGCCAGCAGTACCCCGGGACAGGGTGGCCAGCCCCAGCATTTT.

This clone was recorded once. This chain joins TRBV19 and TRBJ1-5, with D unresolved. The CDR3 has 14 amino acids. Per the germline V gene, CDR1 is LNHDA and CDR2 is SQIVND (reference sequence). V lost 7 bases to trimming and J lost 2 bases, with 12 bases between them. The chain's CDR3 is CASKTQVGNQPQHF. For the CDR3, the DNA is TGTGCCAGTAAAACGCAGGTGGGCAATCAGCCCCAGCATTTT.

This chain connects TRBV2 to TRBJ2-6; 7 bases align to TRBD1. Germline CDR1 SNHLY, CDR2 FYNNEI. This CDR3 has 15 residues. V trimming: 11 bases; J trimming: 1 base; junction bases outside the gene matches: 8. The CDR3 spells CACDRVPSGANVLTF. CDR3 bases: TGTGCCTGTGACAGGGTACCTTCTGGGGCCAACGTCCTGACTTTC.

The gene calls are TRBV28 and TRBJ2-7, with D maybe TRBD2 (7 bases). Germline CDR1 reads MDHEN; CDR2 reads SYDVKM. Trimming removed 8 bases from V and 4 bases from J, with 18 bases in between. The CDR3 spans 14 residues. The CDR3 spells CASAGGLAVYEQYF. CDR3 coding DNA: TGTGCCAGCGCCGGGGGGCTAGCGGTTTACGAGCAGTACTTC.

The chain has TRBV10-3 and TRBJ2-1; 10 nucleotides match TRBD2. J gave up 5 bases and V 4 bases, and 5 bases lay outside the gene matches. Germline CDR1 ENHRY, CDR2 SYGVKD. CDR3 size: 15 residues. The CDR3 loop is CAISVGTSAHNEQFF. CDR3 DNA: TGTGCCATCAGTGTAGGGACTAGCGCGCACAATGAGCAGTTCTTC.

The gene calls are TRBV2 and TRBJ1-6, with D uncertain. V lost 8 bases and J lost 5, with 13 bases in between. CDR1 is SNHLY and CDR2 is FYNNEI in the germline V gene. The CDR3 has 14 amino acids. CDR3 residues: CASGRELDNSPLHF. CDR3 in DNA: TGTGCCAGCGGGCGGGAACTGGATAATTCACCCCTCCACTTT.

The chain links TRBV21-1 to TRBJ2-5; no check of the table's D call, TRBD2, against the DNA was made. TRBV21-1 is noted as a pseudogene. This CDR3 is 15 amino acids long. The CDR3 DNA sequence: TGTGCCAGCAGCAAAGCGGTGCGGGAGGAAGAGACCCAGTACTTC. The encoded protein is CASSKAVREEETQYF.

In its sample, this clone was seen once. The gene calls are TRBV7-7 and TRBJ2-2, with a weak D call TRBD2 (6 bases). Trimming took 1 base from V and 0 from J, leaving 9 bases between them. Germline lookup yields CDR1 SSHAT and CDR2 FNYEAQ (reference sequence). There are 16 residues in the CDR3. CDR3 loop: CASSLVGGTNTGELFF. In DNA form, the CDR3 reads TGTGCCAGCAGCTTAGTGGGGGGAACGAACACCGGGGAGCTGTTTTTT.

This chain links TRBV9 with TRBJ2-1; TRBD2 agrees at 9 bases. V dropped 0 bases and J dropped 4; count of bases not matched to a gene: 5. The V gene's germline CDR1 is SGDLS and CDR2 YYNGEE. The CDR3 has 16 amino acids. CDR3 DNA sequence: TGTGCCAGCAGCGTAGATCCGGCGGGGGGGTACAATGAGCAGTTCTTC. Its protein is CASSVDPAGGYNEQFF.

The V call is TRBV4-2, the J call TRBJ2-3; TRBD2 matches 14 bases. The ends lost 0 bases at V and 6 bases at J; junction bases unmatched: 8. Germline assignment: CDR1 LGHNA and CDR2 YNFKEQ. The CDR3 spans 18 residues. The CDR3 DNA reads as TGTGCCAGCAGCCAAGATCAGTGGGGACTAGCGGGAGCCGATACGCAGTATTTT. Protein product: CASSQDQWGLAGADTQYF.

The chain joins TRBV1 to TRBJ2-5; the D call TRBD2 from the table was never checked on the DNA. TRBV1 has pseudogene status. This CDR3 spans 13 amino acids. CDR3 sequence: CTSGLAGEETQYF. CDR3 DNA: TGCACCAGCGGCTTAGCGGGAGAAGAGACCCAGTACTTC.

This sequence joins TRBV5-5 and TRBJ1-5; D is undetermined. The germline gives CDR1 SGHKS, CDR2 YYEKEE (reference sequence). V lost 0 bases, J lost 2 bases, and 3 bases lay in between. The CDR3 is 13 amino acids. CDR3 residues: CASSLVGNQPQHF. The CDR3 region has the DNA TGTGCCAGCAGCTTGGTAGGCAATCAGCCCCAGCATTTT.

The V call is TRBV5-6, the J call TRBJ1-1, with 8 bases fitting TRBD1. The CDR3 totals 16 residues. Germline V gene data show CDR1 as SGHDT and CDR2 as YYEEEE. V lost 4 bases to trimming and J lost 6 bases; unmatched junction nucleotides: 14. The CDR3 nucleotides are TGTGCCAGCAGCCTCTGGGGACAGGCGGGAATCGCTGAAGCTTTCTTT. This gives the protein CASSLWGQAGIAEAFF.

The V call is TRBV5-4, the J call TRBJ1-3; 7 bases fit TRBD1. Germline CDR1 SGHNT, CDR2 YYREEE (reference sequence). This CDR3 region has 16 residues. V was pared by 4 bases and J by 2 bases, with 9 bases of the junction left unmatched. The CDR3 DNA follows: TGTGCCAGCAGCAATAGCGACAGGGAGCCTGGAAACACCATATATTTT. It codes for CASSNSDREPGNTIYF. Based on the CDR3 plus reference TRBV5-4 and TRBJ1-3, the full variable domain is ETGVTQSPTHLIKTRGQQVTLRCSSQSGHNTVSWYQQALGQGPQFIFQYYREEENGRGNFPPRFSGLQFPNYSSELNVNALELDDSALYLCASSNSDREPGNTIYFGEGSWLTVV.

The chain has TRBV5-4 and TRBJ2-2; 9 nucleotides agree with TRBD2. The CDR3 consists of 15 residues. The junction had 2 bases not matched to a gene; V was cut back by 1 base and J by 4 bases. Looked up from germline, CDR1 is SGHNT and CDR2 is YYREEE (reference sequence). Here the CDR3 reads CASSLTSGSTGELFF. The CDR3 DNA reads as TGTGCCAGCAGCTTGACTAGCGGGTCCACCGGGGAGCTGTTTTTT.

This clone was counted once. V gene TRBV5-1 combines with J gene TRBJ2-7; perhaps TRBD1 as D (6 bases). The CDR3 contains 14 residues. Germline lookup yields CDR1 SGHRS and CDR2 YFSETQ. Trimming stripped 0 bases from V and 7 bases from J, with 14 bases between. The CDR3 region is CASSLEAGAGEQYF. DNA of the CDR3: TGCGCCAGCAGCTTGGAGGCAGGGGCTGGGGAGCAGTACTTC.

The V gene is TRBV7-8, the J gene TRBJ2-3; 10 bases are a match to TRBD2. This CDR3 comprises 15 residues. V trimming: 6 bases; J trimming: 6 bases; junction bases outside the gene matches: 9. Germline V lookup: CDR1 SGHVS, CDR2 FQNEAQ. The CDR3 is CASSRTSGLRDTQYF. CDR3 nucleotide sequence: TGTGCCAGCAGTCGGACTAGCGGATTAAGGGATACGCAGTATTTT. Variable domain in full (rest from reference TRBV7-8 and TRBJ2-3): GAGVSQSPRYKVAKRGQDVALRCDPISGHVSLFWYQQALGQGPEFLTYFQNEAQLDKSGLPSDRFFAERPEGSVSTLKIQRTQQEDSAVYLCASSRTSGLRDTQYFGPGTRLTVL.